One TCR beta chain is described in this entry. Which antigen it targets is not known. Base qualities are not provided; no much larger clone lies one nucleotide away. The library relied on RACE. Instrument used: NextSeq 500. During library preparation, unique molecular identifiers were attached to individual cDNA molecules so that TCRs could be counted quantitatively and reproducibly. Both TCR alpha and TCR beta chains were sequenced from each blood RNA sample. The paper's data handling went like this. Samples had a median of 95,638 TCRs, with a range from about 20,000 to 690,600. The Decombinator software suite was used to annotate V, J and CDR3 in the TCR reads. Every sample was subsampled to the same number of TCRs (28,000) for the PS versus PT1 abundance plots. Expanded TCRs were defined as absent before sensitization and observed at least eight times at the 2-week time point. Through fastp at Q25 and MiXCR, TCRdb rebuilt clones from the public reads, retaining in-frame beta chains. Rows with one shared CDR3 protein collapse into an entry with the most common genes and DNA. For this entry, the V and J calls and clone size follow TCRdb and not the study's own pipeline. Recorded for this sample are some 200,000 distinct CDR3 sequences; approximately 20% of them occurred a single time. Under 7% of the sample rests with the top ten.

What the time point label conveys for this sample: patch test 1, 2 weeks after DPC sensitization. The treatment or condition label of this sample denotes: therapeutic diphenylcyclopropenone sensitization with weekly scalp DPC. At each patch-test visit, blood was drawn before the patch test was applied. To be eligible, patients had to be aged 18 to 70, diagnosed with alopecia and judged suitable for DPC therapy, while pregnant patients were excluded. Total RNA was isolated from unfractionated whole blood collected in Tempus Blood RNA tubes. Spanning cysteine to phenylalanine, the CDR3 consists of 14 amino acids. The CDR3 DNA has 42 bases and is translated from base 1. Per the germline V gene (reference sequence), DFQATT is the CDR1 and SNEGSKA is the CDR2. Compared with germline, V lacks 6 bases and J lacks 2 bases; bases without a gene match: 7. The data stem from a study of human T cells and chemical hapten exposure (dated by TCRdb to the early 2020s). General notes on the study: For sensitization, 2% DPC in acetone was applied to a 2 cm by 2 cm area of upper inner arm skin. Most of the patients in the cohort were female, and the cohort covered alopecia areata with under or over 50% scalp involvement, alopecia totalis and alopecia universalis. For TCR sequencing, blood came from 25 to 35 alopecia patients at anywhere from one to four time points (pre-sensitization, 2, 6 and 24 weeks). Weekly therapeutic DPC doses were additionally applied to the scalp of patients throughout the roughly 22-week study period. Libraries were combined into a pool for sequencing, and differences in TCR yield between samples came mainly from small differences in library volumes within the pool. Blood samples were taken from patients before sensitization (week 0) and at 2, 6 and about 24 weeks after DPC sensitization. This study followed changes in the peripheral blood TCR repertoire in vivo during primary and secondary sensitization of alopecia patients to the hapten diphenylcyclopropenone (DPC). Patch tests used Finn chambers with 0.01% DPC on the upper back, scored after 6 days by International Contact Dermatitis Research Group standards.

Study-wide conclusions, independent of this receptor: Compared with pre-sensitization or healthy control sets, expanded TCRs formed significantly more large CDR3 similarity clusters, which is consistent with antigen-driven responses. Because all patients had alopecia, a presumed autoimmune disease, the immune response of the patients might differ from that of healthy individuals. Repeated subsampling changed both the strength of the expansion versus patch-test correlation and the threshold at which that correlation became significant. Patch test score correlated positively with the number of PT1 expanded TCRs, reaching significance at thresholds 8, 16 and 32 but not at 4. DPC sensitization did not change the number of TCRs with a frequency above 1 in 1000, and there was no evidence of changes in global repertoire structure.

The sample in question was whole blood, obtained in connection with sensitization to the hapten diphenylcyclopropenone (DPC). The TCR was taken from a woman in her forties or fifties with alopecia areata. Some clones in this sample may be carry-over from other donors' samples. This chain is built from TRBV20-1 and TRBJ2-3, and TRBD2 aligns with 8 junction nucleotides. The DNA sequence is TGCAGTGCGCCTCCAGCGGGAGTCACAGATACGCAGTATTTT. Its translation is CSAPPAGVTDTQYF.